The entry that follows covers one T cell receptor beta chain sequence. Antigen specificity is unknown. Profiling relied on immunoSEQ multiplex PCR, and the TCRdb table lists in-frame clones only, not all of them. The sample consists of hundreds of thousands of clones, 70% to 80% of them appearing once. The sample is drawn from a study of shared clonotypes between healthy human individuals. Study-wide findings and caveats: Having only a few donors restricted how much genetic and exposure-history diversity was captured.

Germline values: CDR1 MNHEY, CDR2 SMNVEV (reference sequence). V was shortened by 2 bases and J by 2 bases, with 8 bases between the two germline ends. The CDR3 totals 14 residues. The donors, all of them Caucasian adults, lived in Nashville, Tennessee. The sequence came from a woman aged 40 to 50 in good health. Some clones in this sample may be carry-over from other donors' samples. The V and J genes are TRBV27 and TRBJ2-3; D may be TRBD1 or TRBD2 (5 bases each). Sequenced: PBMCs. CDR3 in amino acids: CASSLLGPTDTQYF. CDR3 sequence (DNA): TGTGCCAGCAGTTTACTGGGACCCACAGATACGCAGTATTTT.